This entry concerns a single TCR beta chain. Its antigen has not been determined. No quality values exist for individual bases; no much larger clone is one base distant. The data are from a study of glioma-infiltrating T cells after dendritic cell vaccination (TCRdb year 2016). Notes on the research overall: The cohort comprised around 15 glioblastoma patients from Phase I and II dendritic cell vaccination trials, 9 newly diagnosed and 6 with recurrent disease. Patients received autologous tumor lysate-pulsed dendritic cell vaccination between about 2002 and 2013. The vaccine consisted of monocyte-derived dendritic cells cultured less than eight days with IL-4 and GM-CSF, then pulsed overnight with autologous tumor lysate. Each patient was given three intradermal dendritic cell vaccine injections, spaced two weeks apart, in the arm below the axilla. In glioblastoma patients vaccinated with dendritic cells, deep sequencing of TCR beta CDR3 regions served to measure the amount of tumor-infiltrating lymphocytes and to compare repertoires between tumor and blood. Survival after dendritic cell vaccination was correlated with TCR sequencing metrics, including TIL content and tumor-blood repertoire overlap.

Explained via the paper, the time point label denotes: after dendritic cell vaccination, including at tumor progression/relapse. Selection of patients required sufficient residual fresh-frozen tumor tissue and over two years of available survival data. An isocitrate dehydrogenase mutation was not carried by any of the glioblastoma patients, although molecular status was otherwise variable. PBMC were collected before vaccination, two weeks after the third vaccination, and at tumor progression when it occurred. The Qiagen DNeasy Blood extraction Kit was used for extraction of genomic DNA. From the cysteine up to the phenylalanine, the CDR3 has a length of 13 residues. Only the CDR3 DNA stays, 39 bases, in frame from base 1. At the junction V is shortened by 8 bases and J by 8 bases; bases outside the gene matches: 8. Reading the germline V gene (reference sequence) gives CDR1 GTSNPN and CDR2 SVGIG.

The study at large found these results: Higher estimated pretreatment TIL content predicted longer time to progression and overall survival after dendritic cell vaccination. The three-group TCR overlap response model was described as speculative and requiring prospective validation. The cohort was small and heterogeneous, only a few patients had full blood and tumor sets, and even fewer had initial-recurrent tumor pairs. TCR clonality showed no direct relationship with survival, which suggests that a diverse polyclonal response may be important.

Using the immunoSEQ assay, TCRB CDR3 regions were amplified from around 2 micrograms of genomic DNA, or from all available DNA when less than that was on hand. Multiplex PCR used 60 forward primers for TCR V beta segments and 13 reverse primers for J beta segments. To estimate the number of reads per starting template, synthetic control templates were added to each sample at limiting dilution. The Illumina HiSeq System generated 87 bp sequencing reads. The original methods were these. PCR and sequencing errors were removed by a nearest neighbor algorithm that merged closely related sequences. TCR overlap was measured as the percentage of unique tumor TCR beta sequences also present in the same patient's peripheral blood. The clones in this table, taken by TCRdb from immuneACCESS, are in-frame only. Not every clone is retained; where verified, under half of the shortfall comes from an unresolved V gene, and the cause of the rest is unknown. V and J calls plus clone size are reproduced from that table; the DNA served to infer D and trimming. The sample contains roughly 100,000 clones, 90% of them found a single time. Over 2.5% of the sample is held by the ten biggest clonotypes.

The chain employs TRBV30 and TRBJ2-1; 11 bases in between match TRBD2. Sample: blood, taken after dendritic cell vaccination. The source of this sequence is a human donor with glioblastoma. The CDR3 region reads CALELAGDYEQFF. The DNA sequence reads TGTGCCCTGGAACTAGCGGGAGACTATGAGCAGTTCTTC.